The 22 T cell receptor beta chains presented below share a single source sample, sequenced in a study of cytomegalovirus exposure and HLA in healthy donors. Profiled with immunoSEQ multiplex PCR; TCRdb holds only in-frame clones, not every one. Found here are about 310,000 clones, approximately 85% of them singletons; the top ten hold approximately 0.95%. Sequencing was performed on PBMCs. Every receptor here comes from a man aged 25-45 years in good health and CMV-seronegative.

The CDR3 protein is CASSLEVGTEAFF. CDR3 DNA sequence: TGCGCCAGCAGCTTGGAGGTCGGGACTGAAGCTTTCTTT. The chain has TRBV5-1 and TRBJ1-1, with no clear D. Germline CDR1 reads SGHRS; CDR2 reads YFSETQ. There are 13 residues in the CDR3. Trimming took off 0 bases at V and 5 bases at J, with 8 bases between the two ends.

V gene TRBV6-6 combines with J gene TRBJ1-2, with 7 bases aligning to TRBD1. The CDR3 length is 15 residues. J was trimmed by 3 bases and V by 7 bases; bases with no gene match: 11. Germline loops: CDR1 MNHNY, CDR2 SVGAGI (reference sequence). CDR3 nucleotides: TGTGCCAGCACAGGGGGGCAGCAGAGAGACTATGGCTACACCTTC. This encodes CASTGGQQRDYGYTF.

Written as DNA, the CDR3 is TGTGCCAGCAGCGGGAGTCCCCGCAATGAGCAGTTCTTC. Translated: CASSGSPRNEQFF. This sequence joins TRBV9 and TRBJ2-1; D is uncertain. This CDR3 has 13 residues. V lost 3 bases and J 6 bases, leaving 10 bases between the germline ends. Germline CDR1 is SGDLS and CDR2 is YYNGEE. The full variable domain, in which reference TRBV9 and TRBJ2-1 provide the parts outside the CDR3, is DSGVTQTPKHLITATGQRVTLRCSPRSGDLSVYWYQQSLDQGLQFLIQYYNGEERAKGNILERFSAQQFPDLHSELNLSSLELGDSALYFCASSGSPRNEQFFGPGTRLTVL.

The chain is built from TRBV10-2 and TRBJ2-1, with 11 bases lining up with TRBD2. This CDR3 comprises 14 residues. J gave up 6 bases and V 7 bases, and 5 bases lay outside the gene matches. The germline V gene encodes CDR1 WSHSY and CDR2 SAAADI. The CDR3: CASKLAGGSNEQFF. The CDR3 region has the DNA TGCGCCAGCAAGCTAGCGGGGGGTTCCAATGAGCAGTTCTTC.

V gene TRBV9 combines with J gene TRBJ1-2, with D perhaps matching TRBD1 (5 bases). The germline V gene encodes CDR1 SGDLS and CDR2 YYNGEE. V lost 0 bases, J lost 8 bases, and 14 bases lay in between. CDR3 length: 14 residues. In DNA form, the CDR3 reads TGTGCCAGCAGCGTAGAGGGAGGGGTAGGCGGCTACACCTTC. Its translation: CASSVEGGVGGYTF.

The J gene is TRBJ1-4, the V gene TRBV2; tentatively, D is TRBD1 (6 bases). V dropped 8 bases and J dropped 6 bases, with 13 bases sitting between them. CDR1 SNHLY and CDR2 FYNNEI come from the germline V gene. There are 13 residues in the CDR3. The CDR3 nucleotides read TGTGCCAGCGAACAGGGTTTGTATGAAAAACTGTTTTTT. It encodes CASEQGLYEKLFF.

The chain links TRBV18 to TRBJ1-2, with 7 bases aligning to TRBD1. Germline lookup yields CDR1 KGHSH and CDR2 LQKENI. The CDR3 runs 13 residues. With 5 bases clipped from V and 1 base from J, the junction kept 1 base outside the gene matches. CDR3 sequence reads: CASSTGDNYGYTF. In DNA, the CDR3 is TGTGCCAGCTCAACAGGGGATAACTATGGCTACACCTTC.

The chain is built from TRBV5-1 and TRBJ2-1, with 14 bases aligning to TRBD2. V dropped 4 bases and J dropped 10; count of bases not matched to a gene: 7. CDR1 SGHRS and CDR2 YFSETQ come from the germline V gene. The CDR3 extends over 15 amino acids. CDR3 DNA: TGCGCCAGCAGCCCGACTAGCGGGGGGGCGAGCGAGCAGTTCTTC. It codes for CASSPTSGGASEQFF.

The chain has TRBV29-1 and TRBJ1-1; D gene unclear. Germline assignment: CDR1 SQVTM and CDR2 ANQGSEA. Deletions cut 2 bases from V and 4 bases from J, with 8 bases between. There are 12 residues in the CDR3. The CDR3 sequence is CSVEPGFTEAFF. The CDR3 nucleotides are TGCAGCGTTGAACCCGGGTTCACTGAAGCTTTCTTT.

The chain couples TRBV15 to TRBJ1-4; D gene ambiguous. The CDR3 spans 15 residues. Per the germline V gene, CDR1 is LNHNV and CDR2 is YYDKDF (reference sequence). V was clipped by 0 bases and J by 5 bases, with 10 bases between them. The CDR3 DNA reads TGTGCCACCAGCAGAGATCGCGAGGTGAATGAAAAACTGTTTTTT. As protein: CATSRDREVNEKLFF.

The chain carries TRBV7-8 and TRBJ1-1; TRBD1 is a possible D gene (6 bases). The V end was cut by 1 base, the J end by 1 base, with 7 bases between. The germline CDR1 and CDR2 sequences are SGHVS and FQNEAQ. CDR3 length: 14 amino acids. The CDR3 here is CASSLGGQNTEAFF. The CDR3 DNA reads TGTGCCAGCAGCTTAGGGGGACAGAACACTGAAGCTTTCTTT.

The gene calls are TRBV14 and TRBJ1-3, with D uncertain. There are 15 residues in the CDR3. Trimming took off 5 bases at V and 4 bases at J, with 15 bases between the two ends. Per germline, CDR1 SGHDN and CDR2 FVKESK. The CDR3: CASSITGGFGNTIYF. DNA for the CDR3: TGTGCCAGCAGCATTACGGGAGGTTTCGGAAACACCATATATTTT. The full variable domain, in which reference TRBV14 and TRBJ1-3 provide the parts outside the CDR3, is EAGVTQFPSHSVIEKGQTVTLRCDPISGHDNLYWYRRVMGKEIKFLLHFVKESKQDESGMPNNRFLAERTGGTYSTLKVQPAELEDSGVYFCASSITGGFGNTIYFGEGSWLTVV.

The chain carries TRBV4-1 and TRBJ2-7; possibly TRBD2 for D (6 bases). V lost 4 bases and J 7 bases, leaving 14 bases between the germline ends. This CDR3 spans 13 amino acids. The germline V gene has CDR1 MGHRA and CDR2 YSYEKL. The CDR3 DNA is TGCGCCAGCAGCCTGGGAGGCAGGGAGGAGCAGTACTTC. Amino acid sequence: CASSLGGREEQYF.

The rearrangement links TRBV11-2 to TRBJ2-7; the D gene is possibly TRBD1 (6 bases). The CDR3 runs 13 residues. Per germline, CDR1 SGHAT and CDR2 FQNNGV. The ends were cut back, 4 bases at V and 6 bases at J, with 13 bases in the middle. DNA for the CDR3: TGTGCCAGCAGCTCCAATACAGGGCTCGAGCAGTACTTC. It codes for CASSSNTGLEQYF. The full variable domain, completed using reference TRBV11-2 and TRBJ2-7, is EAGVAQSPRYKIIEKRQSVAFWCNPISGHATLYWYQQILGQGPKLLIQFQNNGVVDDSQLPKDRFSAERLKGVDSTLKIQPAKLEDSAVYLCASSSNTGLEQYFGPGTRLTVT.

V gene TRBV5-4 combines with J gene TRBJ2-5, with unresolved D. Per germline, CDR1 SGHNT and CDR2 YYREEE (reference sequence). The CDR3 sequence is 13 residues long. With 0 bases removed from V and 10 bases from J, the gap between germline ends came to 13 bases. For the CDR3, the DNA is TGTGCCAGCAGCTTGGGAGGTACGGCGGACCAGTACTTC. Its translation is CASSLGGTADQYF.

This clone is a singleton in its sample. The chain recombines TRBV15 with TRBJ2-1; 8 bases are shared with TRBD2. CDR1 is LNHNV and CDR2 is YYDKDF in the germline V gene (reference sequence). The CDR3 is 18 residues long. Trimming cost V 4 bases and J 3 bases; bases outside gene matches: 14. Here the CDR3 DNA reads TGTGCCACCAGCAAAGCCCGCCTTAGCGGGGCCTACTACAATGAGCAGTTCTTC. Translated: CATSKARLSGAYYNEQFF.

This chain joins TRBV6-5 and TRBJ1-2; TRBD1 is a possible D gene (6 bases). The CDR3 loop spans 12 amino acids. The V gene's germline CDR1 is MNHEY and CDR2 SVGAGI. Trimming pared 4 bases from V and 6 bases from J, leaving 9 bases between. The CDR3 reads CASSFAGDGYTF. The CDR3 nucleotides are TGTGCCAGCAGTTTTGCAGGGGATGGCTACACCTTC.

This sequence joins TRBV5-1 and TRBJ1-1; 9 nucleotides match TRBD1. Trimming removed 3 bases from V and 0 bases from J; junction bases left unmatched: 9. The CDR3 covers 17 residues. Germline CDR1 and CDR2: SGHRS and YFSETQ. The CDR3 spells CASSSGGQGFLNTEAFF. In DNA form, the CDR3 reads TGCGCCAGCAGCTCTGGCGGACAGGGGTTTCTGAACACTGAAGCTTTCTTT.

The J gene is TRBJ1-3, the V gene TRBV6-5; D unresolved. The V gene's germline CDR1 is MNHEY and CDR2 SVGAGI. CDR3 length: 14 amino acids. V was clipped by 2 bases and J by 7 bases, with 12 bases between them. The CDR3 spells CASSYGLVANTIYF. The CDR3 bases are TGTGCCAGCAGTTACGGTTTGGTCGCGAACACCATATATTTT.

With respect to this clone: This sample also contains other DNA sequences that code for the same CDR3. The CDR3 region is CASSVGGRTEAFF. CDR3 coding DNA: TGTGCCAGCAGCGTAGGGGGCAGGACTGAAGCTTTCTTT. The chain has TRBV9 and TRBJ1-1; weak D call: TRBD1 (5 bases). CDR3 length: 13 amino acids. Trimming shortened V by 0 bases and J by 5 bases, and 8 bases separated the two germline ends. Germline CDR1 is SGDLS and CDR2 is YYNGEE.

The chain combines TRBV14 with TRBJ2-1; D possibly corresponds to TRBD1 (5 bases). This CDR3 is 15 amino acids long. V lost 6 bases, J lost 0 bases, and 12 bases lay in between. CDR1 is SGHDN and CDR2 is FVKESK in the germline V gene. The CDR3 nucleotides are TGTGCCAGCAGTCGACAGTTGAGCTCCTACAATGAGCAGTTCTTC. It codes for CASSRQLSSYNEQFF. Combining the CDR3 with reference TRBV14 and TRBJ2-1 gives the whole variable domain EAGVTQFPSHSVIEKGQTVTLRCDPISGHDNLYWYRRVMGKEIKFLLHFVKESKQDESGMPNNRFLAERTGGTYSTLKVQPAELEDSGVYFCASSRQLSSYNEQFFGPGTRLTVL.

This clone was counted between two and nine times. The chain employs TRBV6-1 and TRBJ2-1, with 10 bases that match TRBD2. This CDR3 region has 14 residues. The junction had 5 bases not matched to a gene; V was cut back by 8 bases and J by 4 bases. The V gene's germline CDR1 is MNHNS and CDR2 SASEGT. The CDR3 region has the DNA TGTGCCAGCCCAGCTAGCGGGGGTTACAATGAGCAGTTCTTC. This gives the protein CASPASGGYNEQFF.